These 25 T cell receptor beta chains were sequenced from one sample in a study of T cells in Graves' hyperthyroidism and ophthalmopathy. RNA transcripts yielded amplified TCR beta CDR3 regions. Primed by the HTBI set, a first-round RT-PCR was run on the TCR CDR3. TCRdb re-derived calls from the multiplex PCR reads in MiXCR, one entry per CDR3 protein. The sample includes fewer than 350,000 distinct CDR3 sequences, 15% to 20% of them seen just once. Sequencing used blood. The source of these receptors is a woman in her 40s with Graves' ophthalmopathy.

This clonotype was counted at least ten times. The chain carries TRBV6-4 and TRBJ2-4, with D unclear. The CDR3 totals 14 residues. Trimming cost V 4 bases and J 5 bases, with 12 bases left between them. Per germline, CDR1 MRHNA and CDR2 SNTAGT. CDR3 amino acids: CASSVVAGQNIQYF. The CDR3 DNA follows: TGTGCCAGCAGTGTGGTGGCAGGCCAAAACATTCAGTACTTC.

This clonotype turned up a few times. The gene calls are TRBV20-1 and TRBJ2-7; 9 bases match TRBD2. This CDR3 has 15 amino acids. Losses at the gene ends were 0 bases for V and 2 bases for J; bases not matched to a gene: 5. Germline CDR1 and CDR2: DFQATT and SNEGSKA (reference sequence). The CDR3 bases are TGCAGTGCTAGAGATCCAGCGGGAGGAGCCTACGAGCAGTACTTC. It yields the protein CSARDPAGGAYEQYF.

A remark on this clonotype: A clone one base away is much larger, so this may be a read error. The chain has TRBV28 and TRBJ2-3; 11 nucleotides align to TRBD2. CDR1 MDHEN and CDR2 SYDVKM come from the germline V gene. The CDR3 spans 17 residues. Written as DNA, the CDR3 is TGTGCCCGCAGTTTAATAACTAGCGGGAGATCCTCAGATACGCAGTATTTT. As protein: CARSLITSGRSSDTQYF.

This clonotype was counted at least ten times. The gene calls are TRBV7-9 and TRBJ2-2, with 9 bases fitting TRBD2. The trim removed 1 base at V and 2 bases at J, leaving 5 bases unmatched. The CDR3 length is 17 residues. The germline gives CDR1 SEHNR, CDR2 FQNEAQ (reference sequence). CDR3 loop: CASSLGLTSGNTGELFF. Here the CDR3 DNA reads TGTGCCAGCAGCTTAGGCCTGACTAGCGGAAACACCGGGGAGCTGTTTTTT.

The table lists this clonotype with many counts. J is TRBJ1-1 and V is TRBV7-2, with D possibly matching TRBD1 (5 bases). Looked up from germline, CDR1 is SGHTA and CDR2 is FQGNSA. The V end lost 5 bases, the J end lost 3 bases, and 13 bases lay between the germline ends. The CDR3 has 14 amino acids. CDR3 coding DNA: TGTGCCAGCAGCCGAGGACAACGCTACACTGAAGCTTTCTTT. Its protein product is CASSRGQRYTEAFF.

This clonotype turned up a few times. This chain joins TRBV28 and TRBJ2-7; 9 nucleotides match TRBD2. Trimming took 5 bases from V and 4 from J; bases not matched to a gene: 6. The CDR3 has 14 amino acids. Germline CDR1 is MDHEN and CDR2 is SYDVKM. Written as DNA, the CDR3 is TGTGCCAGCAGTCCGGATAGCGGGAGATACGAGCAGTACTTC. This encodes CASSPDSGRYEQYF.

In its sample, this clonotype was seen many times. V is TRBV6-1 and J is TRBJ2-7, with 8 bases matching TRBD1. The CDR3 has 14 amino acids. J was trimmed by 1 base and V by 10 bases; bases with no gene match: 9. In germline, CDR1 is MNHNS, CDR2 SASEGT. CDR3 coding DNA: TGTGCCACCAAGGACAGGGTAAATTCCTACGAGCAGTACTTC. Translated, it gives CATKDRVNSYEQYF.

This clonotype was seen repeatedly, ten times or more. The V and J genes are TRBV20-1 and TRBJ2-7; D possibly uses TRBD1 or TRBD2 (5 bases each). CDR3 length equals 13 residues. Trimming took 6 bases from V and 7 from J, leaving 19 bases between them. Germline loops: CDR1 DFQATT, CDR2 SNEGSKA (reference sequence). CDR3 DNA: TGCAGTGCATCCGGGACGGCGACGTCGGAGCAGTACTTC. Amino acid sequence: CSASGTATSEQYF.

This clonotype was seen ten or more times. The CDR3 protein is CASSYRAESYEQYF. CDR3 DNA sequence: TGTGCCAGCAGTTACAGGGCCGAGTCCTACGAGCAGTACTTC. The V and J genes are TRBV6-2 or TRBV6-3 and TRBJ2-7; no reliable D call. The CDR3 has 14 amino acids. V dropped 2 bases and J dropped 1 base, with 9 bases sitting between them. Germline values: CDR1 MNHEY, CDR2 SVGEGT.

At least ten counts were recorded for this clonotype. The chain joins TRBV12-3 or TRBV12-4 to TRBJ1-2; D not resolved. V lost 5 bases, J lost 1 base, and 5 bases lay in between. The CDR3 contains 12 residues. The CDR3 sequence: CASSTNNYGYTF. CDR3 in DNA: TGTGCCAGCAGTACTAATAACTATGGCTACACCTTC.

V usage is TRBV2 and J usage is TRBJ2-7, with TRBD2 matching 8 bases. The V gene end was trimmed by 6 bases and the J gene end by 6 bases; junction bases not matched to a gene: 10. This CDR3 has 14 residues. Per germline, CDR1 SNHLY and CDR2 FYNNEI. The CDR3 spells CASRGAGDPPEQYF. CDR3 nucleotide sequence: TGTGCCAGCAGGGGAGCGGGAGACCCCCCCGAGCAGTACTTC.

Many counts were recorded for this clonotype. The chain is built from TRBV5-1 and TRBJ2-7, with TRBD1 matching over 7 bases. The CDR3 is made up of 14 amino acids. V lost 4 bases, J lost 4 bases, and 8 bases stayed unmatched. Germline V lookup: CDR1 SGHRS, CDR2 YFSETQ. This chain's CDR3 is CASSELGGVYEQYF. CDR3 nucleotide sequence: TGCGCCAGCAGCGAGCTAGGGGGCGTTTACGAGCAGTACTTC.

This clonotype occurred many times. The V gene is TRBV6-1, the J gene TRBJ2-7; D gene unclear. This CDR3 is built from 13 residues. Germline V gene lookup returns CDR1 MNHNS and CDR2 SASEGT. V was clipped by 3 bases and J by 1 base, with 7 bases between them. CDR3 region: CASSEGSSYEQYF. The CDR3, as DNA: TGTGCCAGCAGTGAGGGCAGTTCCTACGAGCAGTACTTC.

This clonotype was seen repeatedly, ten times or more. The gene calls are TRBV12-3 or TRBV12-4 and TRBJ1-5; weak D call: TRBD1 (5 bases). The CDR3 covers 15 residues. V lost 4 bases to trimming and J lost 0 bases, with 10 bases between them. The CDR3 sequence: CASSSGHPSNQPQHF. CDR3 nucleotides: TGTGCCAGCAGTTCCGGACATCCTAGCAATCAGCCCCAGCATTTT.

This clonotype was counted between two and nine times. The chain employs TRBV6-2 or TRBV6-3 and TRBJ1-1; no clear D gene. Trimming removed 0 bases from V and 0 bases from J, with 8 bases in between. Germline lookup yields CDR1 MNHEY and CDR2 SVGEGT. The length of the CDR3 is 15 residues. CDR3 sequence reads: CASSYSISVNTEAFF. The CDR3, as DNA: TGTGCCAGCAGTTACTCGATATCGGTGAACACTGAAGCTTTCTTT.

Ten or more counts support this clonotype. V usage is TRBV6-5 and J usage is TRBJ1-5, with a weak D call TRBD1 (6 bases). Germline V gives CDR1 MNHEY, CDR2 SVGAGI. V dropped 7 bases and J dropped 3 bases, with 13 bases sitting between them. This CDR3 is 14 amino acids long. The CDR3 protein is CASNNGGLNQPQHF. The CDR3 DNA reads TGTGCCAGCAATAATGGGGGGCTCAATCAGCCCCAGCATTTT.

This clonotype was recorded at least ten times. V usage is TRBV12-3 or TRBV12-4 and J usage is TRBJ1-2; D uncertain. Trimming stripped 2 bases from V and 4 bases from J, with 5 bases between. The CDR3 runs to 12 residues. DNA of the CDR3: TGTGCCAGCAGTTTAAGGACCTATGGCTACACCTTC. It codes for CASSLRTYGYTF.

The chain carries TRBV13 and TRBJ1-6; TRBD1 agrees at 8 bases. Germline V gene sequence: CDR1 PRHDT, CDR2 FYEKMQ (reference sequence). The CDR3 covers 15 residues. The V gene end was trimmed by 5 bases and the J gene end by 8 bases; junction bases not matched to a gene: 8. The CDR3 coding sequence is TGTGCCAGCAGCCCCGGACAGGGAGGGTATTCACCCCTCCACTTT. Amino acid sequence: CASSPGQGGYSPLHF.

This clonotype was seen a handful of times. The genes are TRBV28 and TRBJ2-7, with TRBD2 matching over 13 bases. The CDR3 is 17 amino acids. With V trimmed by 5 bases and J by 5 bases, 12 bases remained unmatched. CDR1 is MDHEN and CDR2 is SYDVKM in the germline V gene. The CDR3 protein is CASSLRTSGSLRNEQYF. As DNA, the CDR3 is TGTGCCAGCAGTCTACGGACTAGCGGGAGCCTCAGGAACGAGCAGTACTTC.

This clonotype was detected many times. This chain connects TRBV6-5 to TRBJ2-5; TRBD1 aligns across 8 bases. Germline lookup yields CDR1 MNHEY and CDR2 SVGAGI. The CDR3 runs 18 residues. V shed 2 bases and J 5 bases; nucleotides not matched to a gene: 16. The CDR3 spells CASSYGGWSGGEAETQYF. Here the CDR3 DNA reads TGTGCCAGCAGTTACGGTGGATGGTCAGGGGGCGAGGCTGAGACCCAGTACTTC.

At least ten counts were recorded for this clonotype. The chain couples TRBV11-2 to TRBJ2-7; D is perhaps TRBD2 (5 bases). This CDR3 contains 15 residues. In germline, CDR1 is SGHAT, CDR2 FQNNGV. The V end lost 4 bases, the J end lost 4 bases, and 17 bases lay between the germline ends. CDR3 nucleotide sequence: TGTGCCAGCAGCTCTATAGCGAGCGGCAGGTACGAGCAGTACTTC. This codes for CASSSIASGRYEQYF. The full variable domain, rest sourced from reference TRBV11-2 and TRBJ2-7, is EAGVAQSPRYKIIEKRQSVAFWCNPISGHATLYWYQQILGQGPKLLIQFQNNGVVDDSQLPKDRFSAERLKGVDSTLKIQPAKLEDSAVYLCASSSIASGRYEQYFGPGTRLTVT.

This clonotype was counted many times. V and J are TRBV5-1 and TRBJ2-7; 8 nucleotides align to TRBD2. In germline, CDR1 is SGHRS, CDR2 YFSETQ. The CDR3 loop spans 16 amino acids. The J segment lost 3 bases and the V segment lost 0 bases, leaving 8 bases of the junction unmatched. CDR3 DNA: TGCGCCAGCAGCTTGGGCGGGGGGAGCCGGAACTACGAGCAGTACTTC. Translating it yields CASSLGGGSRNYEQYF.

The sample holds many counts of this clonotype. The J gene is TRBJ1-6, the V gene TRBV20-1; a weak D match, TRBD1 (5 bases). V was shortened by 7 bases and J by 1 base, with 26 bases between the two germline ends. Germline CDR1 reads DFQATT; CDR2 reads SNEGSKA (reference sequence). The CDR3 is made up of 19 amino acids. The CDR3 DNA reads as TGCAGTGGAGTAAACGTCGATCGATGGGGGAGTTCCTATAATTCACCCCTCCACTTT. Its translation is CSGVNVDRWGSSYNSPLHF.

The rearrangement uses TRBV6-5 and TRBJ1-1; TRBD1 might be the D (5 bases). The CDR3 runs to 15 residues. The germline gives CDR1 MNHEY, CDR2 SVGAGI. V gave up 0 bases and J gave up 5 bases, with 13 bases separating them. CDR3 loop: CASSYSRGMGTEAFF. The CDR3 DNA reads TGTGCCAGCAGTTACTCGAGGGGCATGGGTACTGAAGCTTTCTTT.

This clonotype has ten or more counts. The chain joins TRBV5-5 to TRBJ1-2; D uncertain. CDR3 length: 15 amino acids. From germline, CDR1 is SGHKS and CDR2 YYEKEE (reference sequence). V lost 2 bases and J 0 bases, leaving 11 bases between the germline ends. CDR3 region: CASSLQPSSNYGYTF. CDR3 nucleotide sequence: TGTGCCAGCAGCTTACAGCCTTCCTCTAACTATGGCTACACCTTC.